This TCR beta chain was sequenced for a study of monozygotic twins with inflammatory bowel disease. TCRdb reprocessed the 5' RACE reads and keeps a single row for each CDR3 protein, giving no DNA. The repertoire table contains fewer than 550,000 distinct CDR3 sequences. Germline V lookup: CDR1 DFQATT, CDR2 SNEGSKA (reference sequence). This CDR3 has 15 residues. Blood was drawn at 2.5 ml per donor. The total RNA came straight from whole blood, and T cells were not sorted beforehand. The sequence came from a human donor with ulcerative colitis or Crohn's disease, or a healthy co-twin of an affected twin (not recorded which). Input material: blood. The rearrangement links TRBV20-1 to TRBJ1-5; the D gene TCRdb calls, TRBD1, cannot be checked with no DNA. CDR3 sequence reads: CSAKRTAGYDQPQHF.